The 16 T cell receptor beta chains below all came from one sample that was sequenced in a study of Ad26.COV2.S vaccination and SARS-CoV-2 variants. Sequencing used immunoSEQ multiplex PCR; TCRdb keeps in-frame clones, though not all of them. The table includes fewer than 400,000 clones, around 81% detected once. Treatment reported: some 19 received Ad26.COV2.S at low or high dose, single or two shots; 5 received placebo; per-sample allocation not given. The investigators took samples on day 63 after the first vaccine or placebo injection. The sequencing used peripheral blood, collected in a trial of Ad26.COV2.S vaccine versus placebo. These receptors originate from a person between 18 and 65 years old who received the Ad26.COV2.S COVID-19 vaccine or a placebo.

This chain joins TRBV11-3 and TRBJ1-1; no firm D call. CDR1 SGHNT and CDR2 YENEEA come from the germline V gene. V gave up 5 bases and J gave up 6 bases, with 16 bases separating them. CDR3 size: 14 residues. The CDR3 nucleotides read TGTGCCAGCAGCGGAGGGTTAGGGTTCTCTGAAGCTTTCTTT. It encodes CASSGGLGFSEAFF.

V and J are TRBV9 and TRBJ2-3, with D uncertain. There are 17 residues in the CDR3. The germline CDR1 and CDR2 sequences are SGDLS and YYNGEE. Trimming left V 0 bases short and J 6 bases short, with 20 bases between. The DNA of the CDR3 is TGTGCCAGCAGCGTAGAGCCAGTGATACTTGGTGGGGATACGCAGTATTTT. As protein: CASSVEPVILGGDTQYF.

The J gene is TRBJ2-6, the V gene TRBV3-1 (or the pseudogene TRBV3-2); D not resolved. The germline V gene encodes CDR1 LGHDT and CDR2 YNNKEL (reference sequence). V lost 4 bases to trimming and J lost 4 bases, with 11 bases between them. The CDR3 is 15 amino acids. The CDR3 sequence is CASSPQPAGANVLTF. In DNA form, the CDR3 reads TGTGCCAGCAGCCCCCAACCGGCCGGGGCCAACGTCCTGACTTTC.

CDR3 sequence (DNA): TGTGCCAGCAGCCAAGACCCACGACAGGGGCGATCATACAATGAGCAGTTCTTC. It yields the protein CASSQDPRQGRSYNEQFF. The chain has TRBV4-2 and TRBJ2-1, with TRBD1 matching 8 bases. V dropped 0 bases and J dropped 4; count of bases not matched to a gene: 11. CDR3 length: 18 amino acids. The germline CDR1 and CDR2 sequences are LGHNA and YNFKEQ.

V gene TRBV2 combines with J gene TRBJ2-1; D may be TRBD2 (6 bases). The CDR3 consists of 15 residues. Trimming left V 6 bases short and J 5 bases short, with 17 bases between. Germline V lookup: CDR1 SNHLY, CDR2 FYNNEI. CDR3 sequence: CASREGRGPHNEQFF. The CDR3, as DNA: TGTGCCAGCAGGGAGGGGCGGGGACCGCACAATGAGCAGTTCTTC.

This clone has just a few counts. The J gene is TRBJ2-3, the V gene TRBV7-9; D unresolved. Germline V CDR1 and CDR2: SEHNR, FQNEAQ (reference sequence). The ends were cut back, 2 bases at V and 5 bases at J, with 5 bases in the middle. This CDR3 spans 12 amino acids. The CDR3 sequence is CASSLNLDTQYF. CDR3 DNA sequence: TGTGCCAGCAGCTTAAATCTAGATACGCAGTATTTT.

V usage is TRBV7-9 and J usage is TRBJ2-7; 9 bases match TRBD2. The CDR3 has 15 residues. Looked up from germline, CDR1 is SEHNR and CDR2 is FQNEAQ (reference sequence). Trimming removed 2 bases from V and 7 bases from J; junction bases left unmatched: 9. The CDR3 loop reads CASSLLSSGVAEQYF. The CDR3 DNA follows: TGTGCCAGCAGCTTATTGTCTAGCGGGGTTGCGGAGCAGTACTTC.

This clone appeared a few times. V and J are TRBV9 and TRBJ2-7; 8 bases match TRBD1. CDR1 is SGDLS, CDR2 YYNGEE, per germline. The J segment lost 0 bases and the V segment lost 2 bases, leaving 1 base of the junction unmatched. CDR3 length equals 14 residues. The DNA for the CDR3 is TGTGCCAGCAGCGTGACAGGGGCCTCCTACGAGCAGTACTTC. It specifies CASSVTGASYEQYF.

This chain connects TRBV18 to TRBJ2-6; D is uncertain. This CDR3 is built from 16 residues. Germline loops: CDR1 KGHSH, CDR2 LQKENI. V dropped 3 bases and J dropped 4 bases, with 13 bases sitting between them. The CDR3 nucleotides read TGTGCCAGCTCACCGGAGTTGGGTGCCGGGGCCAACGTCCTGACTTTC. It codes for CASSPELGAGANVLTF. The full variable domain, its missing parts supplied by reference TRBV18 and TRBJ2-6, is NAGVMQNPRHLVRRRGQEARLRCSPMKGHSHVYWYRQLPEEGLKFMVYLQKENIIDESGMPKERFSAEFPKEGPSILRIQQVVRGDSAAYFCASSPELGAGANVLTFGAGSRLTVL.

This clone was picked up a small number of times. This chain uses TRBV4-1 with TRBJ1-4, with TRBD1 as a possible D gene (6 bases). The CDR3 runs to 16 residues. Germline loops: CDR1 MGHRA, CDR2 YSYEKL. The germline V and J ends were trimmed by 2 bases and 0 bases, with 10 bases remaining between them. The DNA of the CDR3 is TGCGCCAGCAGCCAAAAGGACAGCTCAACTAATGAAAAACTGTTTTTT. As protein: CASSQKDSSTNEKLFF.

The V and J genes are TRBV11-2 and TRBJ2-7; TRBD2 is a possible D gene (6 bases). Germline V CDR1 and CDR2: SGHAT, FQNNGV. The CDR3 is made up of 18 amino acids. V shed 5 bases and J shed 3 bases, with 26 bases lying between them. The CDR3 coding sequence is TGTGCCAGCAGCCCGCTCAATAGGCGGCGGGGTGAGGACTACGAGCAGTACTTC. Translation: CASSPLNRRRGEDYEQYF.

This clone showed up just a few times. J is TRBJ1-4 and V is TRBV25-1, with D unclear. The ends were cut back, 3 bases at V and 4 bases at J, with 9 bases in the middle. There are 14 residues in the CDR3. Germline CDR1 MGHDK, CDR2 SYGVNS. The CDR3 sequence: CASSDVEINEKLFF. The CDR3 DNA follows: TGTGCCAGCAGTGATGTGGAAATTAATGAAAAACTGTTTTTT. Filled out from reference TRBV25-1 and TRBJ1-4, the complete variable domain reads EADIYQTPRYLVIGTGKKITLECSQTMGHDKMYWYQQDPGMELHLIHYSYGVNSTEKGDLSSESTVSRIRTEHFPLTLESARPSHTSQYLCASSDVEINEKLFFGSGTQLSVL.

CDR3 residues: CASSLQGYEQYF. The DNA for the CDR3 is TGTGCCAGCTCACTACAGGGCTACGAGCAGTACTTC. V and J are TRBV18 and TRBJ2-7; tentative D call: TRBD1 (6 bases). The V gene lost 4 bases and the J gene lost 3 bases, with 7 bases spanning the gap. CDR3 length equals 12 residues. Germline CDR1 is KGHSH and CDR2 is LQKENI. Full variable domain (outside the CDR3, taken from reference TRBV18 and TRBJ2-7): NAGVMQNPRHLVRRRGQEARLRCSPMKGHSHVYWYRQLPEEGLKFMVYLQKENIIDESGMPKERFSAEFPKEGPSILRIQQVVRGDSAAYFCASSLQGYEQYFGPGTRLTVT.

This chain links TRBV14 with TRBJ2-3; D is unclear. Germline values: CDR1 SGHDN, CDR2 FVKESK. V was cut by 2 bases and J by 8 bases, with 8 bases left in between. The CDR3 is made up of 12 amino acids. The CDR3 loop reads CASSQSAATQYF. The CDR3 DNA reads as TGTGCCAGCAGCCAAAGTGCAGCTACGCAGTATTTT.

The chain joins TRBV28 to TRBJ2-5, with TRBD1 as a possible D gene (5 bases). Trimming took 5 bases from V and 2 from J, leaving 18 bases between them. Germline assignment: CDR1 MDHEN and CDR2 SYDVKM. The CDR3 spans 16 residues. CDR3 loop: CASSTFRQGVQETQYF. As DNA, the CDR3 is TGTGCCAGCAGTACCTTTCGGCAAGGGGTACAAGAGACCCAGTACTTC.

This chain uses TRBV27 with TRBJ2-7; D call uncertain. Trimming pared 0 bases from V and 3 bases from J, leaving 9 bases between. The CDR3 spans 14 residues. Per germline, CDR1 MNHEY and CDR2 SMNVEV (reference sequence). The CDR3 DNA sequence: TGTGCCAGCAGTTTATCTCCGCGGCGCTACGAGCAGTACTTC. This sequence encodes CASSLSPRRYEQYF.